Below, one T cell receptor (beta chain) is given with its context. Its antigen remains unidentified. Base qualities are missing; no much larger clone stands one base away. Following the manufacturer's instructions, TCR beta CDR3 regions were amplified by multiplex PCR with the immunoSEQ immune profiling system. An Illumina NextSeq system was used to carry out the sequencing. The published analysis was carried out like this. Sequence data were processed on the immunoSEQ Analyzer platform, and clonality was computed as the square root of Simpson's index of productive rearrangements. Similarity in V and J usage was quantified by Jensen-Shannon distance, and CDR3 generation probabilities were calculated with OLGA. Shared CDR3 sequences were searched in the immuneACCESS database (August 2020) and in VDJdb (December 2020). Drawn from immuneACCESS, this table holds only the in-frame rearrangements with V and J called that TCRdb kept. Clones are partly lost; checked studies trace under half to an unresolved V gene and leave the rest unexplained. D and trimming were read from the DNA, whereas the V and J calls and clone size are those reported in that table. The sample includes about 9,500 clones, with roughly 98% observed a single time. Less than 0.25% of the sample is held by the ten biggest clonotypes.

The twin pairs came from the European Cystic Fibrosis Twin and Sibling Study Cohort, which recruited patients from over a hundred CF clinics across 14 European countries. Zygosity and CFTR genotype were confirmed in-house, and zygosity was tested by multiplex PCR of nine short tandem repeat loci. Peripheral blood was sampled from each twin, and clinical parameters were recorded on the day of blood sampling. Genomic DNA was isolated from peripheral blood cells with phenol/chloroform and kept in TE buffer at 4 degrees C. This entry comes from a study of monozygotic twins with cystic fibrosis (TCRdb year 2021). Describing the broader study: Barcoded libraries were prepared with roughly 14 PCR cycles from roughly 3 micrograms of fragmented DNA. TCR beta repertoires were compared within and between 16 monozygotic twin pairs with cystic fibrosis so that genetic influence on V and J gene usage could be assessed. The cohort included ten female and six male twin pairs, mostly children and adolescents, aged roughly 2.0 to 40 years with a median of about 8.2 years. Data for three of the twin pairs had already been reported earlier in a different context. Twins were ranked among 1,000 or so cohort participants for weight-for-height and FEVPerc (FEV1 disease centile) on the day of blood sampling. Paper-wide results and their limitations: The cohort was small, and no association was found between shared CDR3 numbers and age, concordance or disease severity. Monozygotic CF twin pairs shared significantly more nucleotide-identical clonotypes within each pair than unrelated CF individuals shared with one another (P = 0.000026, Mann-Whitney). Simpson clonality was generally low (median 0.0095), which suggests a naive-dominated repertoire, and clonality was higher in the most severely affected patients. V gene usage was most similar to the co-twin in 13 of 16 pairs, and J usage was most similar to the co-twin in 8 of 16 pairs, which suggests genetic constraints.

This clonotype originated in a girl aged 2 to 10 with cystic fibrosis. The source material was blood.

The DNA sequence reads TGTGCCAGCAGCTTTGAGAGGGGACTAATGCCCGAGCAGTACTTC. This is translated as CASSFERGLMPEQYF. This sequence uses TRBV12-1 and TRBJ2-7; the table assigns TRBD2, which was not confirmed against the DNA. TRBV12-1 is noted as a pseudogene. Reading from cysteine to phenylalanine, the CDR3 counts 15 amino acids. The only DNA kept is the CDR3, 45 bases in frame from the first base.